The sequence of this T cell receptor (beta chain) was determined in a study of blood T cell repertoires in COVID-19. Germline CDR1 reads LNHDA; CDR2 reads SQIVND (reference sequence). The CDR3 has 17 amino acids. With 5 bases clipped from V and 2 bases from J, the junction kept 10 bases outside the gene matches. In the authors' workflow: Researchers report that nucleated cell counts were estimated from reference gene primer amplification. Method: immunoSEQ multiplex PCR; TCRdb's copy keeps in-frame clones and lacks some. That table gives V, J and clone size, and the DNA gave D and trimming. The sample includes about 200,000 clones, around 85% of them seen just once.

J is TRBJ2-1 and V is TRBV19; 9 bases are a match to TRBD2. Sequencing was done on a sample of peripheral blood. This sequence was found in a woman aged 70-85 years with acute or convalescent COVID-19. The CDR3 loop reads CASSYEQAGGPYNEQFF. DNA of the CDR3: TGTGCCAGTAGTTATGAGCAGGCGGGAGGGCCCTACAATGAGCAGTTCTTC. The full variable domain, its missing parts supplied by reference TRBV19 and TRBJ2-1, is DGGITQSPKYLFRKEGQNVTLSCEQNLNHDAMYWYRQDPGQGLRLIYYSQIVNDFQKGDIAEGYSVSREKKESFPLTVTSAQKNPTAFYLCASSYEQAGGPYNEQFFGPGTRLTVL.